Described below is a single TCR beta chain sequence and its context. Antigen: not known. This entry belongs to a study of blood T cells in healthy people across ages. Whole-study results and caveats: The unsorted PBMCs prevented any conclusive comparison of naive versus antigen-experienced cells. TCR beta diversity per million T cells fell roughly linearly with age. Higher diversity, along with more naive CD4+ cells, distinguished long-lived donors from aged donors.

A second PCR, run for about 7 to 11 cycles, used a sample-barcoded 5' primer plus a J-beta primer mix. TCRdb re-called the 5' RACE reads through MiXCR, storing one row per CDR3 protein. The table includes more than 500,000 distinct CDR3 sequences, 27% detected once. Germline lookup yields CDR1 SEHNR and CDR2 FQNEAQ (reference sequence). The CDR3 covers 14 residues. Trimming took 5 bases from V and 8 from J, leaving 15 bases between them. The chain recombines TRBV7-9 with TRBJ1-4; D unresolved. Sequencing was performed on blood. The sequence was collected from a woman in her seventies in good health. CDR3 in amino acids: CASSHYQDGEKLFF. The CDR3 nucleotides read TGTGCCAGCAGCCATTACCAGGACGGCGAAAAACTGTTTTTT.